The 17 T cell receptor beta chains given below trace back to one sample, sequenced in a study of regulatory T cells in long-lasting Graves disease. HTBI primers from iRepertoire and Arm-PCR of CDR3 regions yielded the TCR beta libraries. TCRdb re-called the multiplex PCR reads with MiXCR, one entry per CDR3 protein. The sample lists around 510,000 distinct CDR3 sequences, about a fifth occurring once. This sample's time point: persistent/refractory GD, antithyroid drugs over 5 years with positive TRAb. Extracted RNA from PBMCs served as the source of the TCR library. Here the sequenced sample was peripheral blood mononuclear cells (PBMCs), taken when the disease was refractory, from a patient treated with antithyroid drugs. The receptors originated from a female donor with Graves disease.

A word on this clonotype: This is likely a read error, given that the CDR3 carries no conserved phenylalanine or tryptophan at its end. CDR3 amino acids: CASSTSRGTEAFL. The CDR3 DNA reads as TGTGCCAGCAGTACATCCAGGGGCACTGAAGCTTTCCTT. This sequence joins TRBV12-3 or TRBV12-4 and TRBJ1-1, with D maybe TRBD1 (6 bases). The CDR3 has 13 residues. Trimming left V 5 bases short and J 4 bases short, with 11 bases between.

This clonotype showed up many times. The V gene is TRBV29-1, the J gene TRBJ1-2; tentatively, D is TRBD1 (5 bases). V dropped 4 bases and J dropped 5 bases, with 11 bases sitting between them. This CDR3 has 12 residues. Germline CDR1 is SQVTM and CDR2 is ANQGSEA. DNA of the CDR3: TGCAGCGTTGGATCCAGGGATTATGGCTACACCTTC. Its translation is CSVGSRDYGYTF.

This clonotype was seen at least ten times. This rearrangement joins TRBV12-3 or TRBV12-4 to TRBJ1-5, with TRBD1 identical over 7 bases. The length of the CDR3 is 14 residues. The V gene end was trimmed by 6 bases and the J gene end by 3 bases; junction bases not matched to a gene: 5. In DNA, the CDR3 is TGTGCCAGCAGCCCTGGACAGGACAATCAGCCCCAGCATTTT. Translating gives CASSPGQDNQPQHF.

This clonotype was counted at least ten times. The V call is TRBV25-1, the J call TRBJ2-5; D not certain. The CDR3 consists of 14 residues. Germline V lookup: CDR1 MGHDK, CDR2 SYGVNS. V lost 2 bases and J 5 bases, leaving 12 bases between the germline ends. CDR3 sequence: CASSEGGSLETQYF. The CDR3, as DNA: TGTGCCAGCAGTGAAGGCGGCAGTTTGGAGACCCAGTACTTC.

The rearrangement uses TRBV30 and TRBJ2-5, with D hard to call. This CDR3 has 13 amino acids. Germline loops: CDR1 GTSNPN, CDR2 SVGIG (reference sequence). V shed 4 bases and J shed 5 bases, with 14 bases lying between them. The CDR3 is CAWNFVLGETQYF. The CDR3, as DNA: TGTGCCTGGAATTTCGTTCTTGGGGAGACCCAGTACTTC. The variable domain in full, completed from reference TRBV30 and TRBJ2-5, reads SQTIHQWPATLVQPVGSPLSLECTVEGTSNPNLYWYRQAAGRGLQLLFYSVGIGQISSEVPQNLSASRPQDRQFILSSKKLLLSDSGFYLCAWNFVLGETQYFGPGTRLLVL.

The DNA for the CDR3 is TGTGCCAGCAGTGGGTACAACCTCGTCGCGCAGTTCTTC. Translated: CASSGYNLVAQFF. The V call is TRBV6-2 or TRBV6-3, the J call TRBJ2-1; D gene unclear. The germline V and J ends were trimmed by 5 bases and 12 bases, with 17 bases remaining between them. Germline loops: CDR1 MNHEY, CDR2 SVGEGT. The CDR3 covers 13 residues.

Many counts were recorded for this clonotype. This chain links TRBV6-1 with TRBJ1-3; TRBD1 might be the D (6 bases). Germline lookup yields CDR1 MNHNS and CDR2 SASEGT. CDR3 length: 14 residues. Trimming removed 7 bases from V and 0 bases from J, with 10 bases in between. This CDR3 reads CASTTTGSGNTIYF. The CDR3 DNA reads as TGTGCCAGCACCACGACAGGCTCTGGAAACACCATATATTTT.

This clonotype was counted between two and nine times. This chain connects TRBV30 to TRBJ1-5; TRBD1 might be the D (6 bases). Germline V gene lookup returns CDR1 GTSNPN and CDR2 SVGIG (reference sequence). Between the trimmed V and J ends, which lost 3 bases and 4 bases, there was a span of 16 bases. This CDR3 is 15 amino acids long. CDR3 coding DNA: TGTGCCTGGAGCCTTCGGGGGGCAAGGAATCAGCCCCAGCATTTT. It codes for CAWSLRGARNQPQHF.

This rearrangement joins TRBV29-1 to TRBJ2-7; no clear D. This CDR3 region has 12 residues. The V gene lost 6 bases and the J gene lost 1 base, with 10 bases spanning the gap. CDR1 and CDR2 (germline): SQVTM, ANQGSEA. The CDR3: CSVNDGSYEQYF. CDR3 sequence (DNA): TGCAGCGTCAACGACGGATCCTACGAGCAGTACTTC.

This clonotype was seen a handful of times. The chain combines TRBV28 with TRBJ2-7; tentatively, D is TRBD1 (5 bases). Germline-derived CDR1 and CDR2 are MDHEN and SYDVKM. Between the trimmed V and J ends, which lost 6 bases and 0 bases, there was a span of 12 bases. The CDR3 loop spans 14 amino acids. CDR3 sequence (DNA): TGTGCCAGCAGGGTAGCAGGGTACTCCTACGAGCAGTACTTC. The encoded protein is CASRVAGYSYEQYF.

This clonotype showed up many times. The rearrangement links TRBV2 to TRBJ1-2; 9 bases agree with TRBD1. The CDR3 totals 15 residues. The trim removed 5 bases at V and 7 bases at J, leaving 11 bases unmatched. Germline CDR1 SNHLY, CDR2 FYNNEI. CDR3 loop: CASSWETGGLSGYTF. For the CDR3, the DNA is TGTGCCAGCAGTTGGGAAACAGGGGGCTTGTCTGGCTACACCTTC.

This clonotype showed up many times. The J gene is TRBJ2-5, the V gene TRBV20-1; 8 nucleotides line up with TRBD2. CDR1 DFQATT and CDR2 SNEGSKA come from the germline V gene (reference sequence). V lost 5 bases to trimming and J lost 4 bases; unmatched junction nucleotides: 12. The CDR3 is made up of 15 amino acids. The CDR3 reads CSASAGTSLRETQYF. The CDR3 region has the DNA TGCAGTGCTTCGGCCGGGACTAGTCTTCGAGAGACCCAGTACTTC.

The chain recombines TRBV30 with TRBJ1-2, with D perhaps TRBD1 (6 bases). This CDR3 comprises 14 residues. The germline V and J ends were trimmed by 0 bases and 8 bases, with 16 bases remaining between them. Per germline, CDR1 GTSNPN and CDR2 SVGIG (reference sequence). This CDR3 is CAWSVLGALGGYTF. The CDR3 DNA reads TGTGCCTGGAGTGTACTGGGGGCCCTCGGAGGCTACACCTTC.

The sample holds many counts of this clonotype. The CDR3 is CASSLDGTGYEQYF. The CDR3 DNA reads TGTGCCAGCAGTTTAGACGGGACAGGGTACGAGCAGTACTTC. The chain combines TRBV28 with TRBJ2-7; 9 bases match TRBD1. Germline CDR1 MDHEN, CDR2 SYDVKM. V lost 2 bases to trimming and J lost 4 bases; unmatched junction nucleotides: 3. The CDR3 extends over 14 amino acids.

This clonotype was recorded many times. V gene TRBV7-9 combines with J gene TRBJ2-1; 11 nucleotides agree with TRBD2. The junction had 16 bases not matched to a gene; V was cut back by 8 bases and J by 7 bases. There are 17 residues in the CDR3. Germline V lookup: CDR1 SEHNR, CDR2 FQNEAQ (reference sequence). CDR3 nucleotides: TGTGCCAGCTACTTAGTTCTCGGTCTAGCGGGAGGAAATGAGCAGTTCTTC. Translating gives CASYLVLGLAGGNEQFF.

This clonotype was picked up a small number of times. This sequence joins TRBV27 and TRBJ2-5, with D maybe TRBD2 (5 bases). V lost 1 base to trimming and J lost 7 bases, with 7 bases between them. The CDR3 sequence is 12 residues long. Germline assignment: CDR1 MNHEY and CDR2 SMNVEV (reference sequence). CDR3 sequence reads: CASSLYRGTQYF. Here the CDR3 DNA reads TGTGCCAGCAGTTTATACCGGGGGACCCAGTACTTC.

This clonotype was picked up many times. V and J are TRBV5-5 and TRBJ2-5; 11 bases fit TRBD2. Germline V CDR1 and CDR2: SGHKS, YYEKEE (reference sequence). The CDR3 is made up of 15 amino acids. Trimming at V came to 5 bases and at J to 4 bases, leaving 7 bases not matched to a gene. CDR3 residues: CASRDSSGRLETQYF. The CDR3, as DNA: TGTGCCAGCAGGGACTCTAGCGGGAGGTTAGAGACCCAGTACTTC.